The 21 T cell receptor beta chains reported below all come from one sample, sequenced in a study of blood T cell repertoires in COVID-19 (dated by TCRdb to the early 2020s). Libraries came from the immunoSEQ multiplex PCR assay. In TCRdb, the immuneACCESS table is reduced to in-frame sequences with V and J assigned. These tables do not hold every clone; where another copy was compared, an unresolved V gene accounts for under half, and the others remain unexplained. The table for this sample lists under 200,000 clones; approximately 90% of them were counted only once. The ten largest clones represent roughly 3.9% of the sample. Sequenced sample: peripheral blood. These receptors were obtained from a young man with active or convalescent COVID-19.

The chain uses TRBV4-1 and TRBJ1-3; 7 bases map to TRBD1. The CDR3 is 15 residues long. Germline V gene data show CDR1 as MGHRA and CDR2 as YSYEKL. V dropped 2 bases and J dropped 4; count of bases not matched to a gene: 5. CDR3 nucleotide sequence: TGCGCCAGCAGCCAACCGGGACAGCGAGGAAACACCATATATTTT. This codes for CASSQPGQRGNTIYF.

The chain links TRBV6-2 or TRBV6-3 to TRBJ2-4, with D possibly matching TRBD1 (5 bases). This CDR3 is built from 14 residues. V dropped 1 base and J dropped 8 bases, with 12 bases sitting between them. Germline loops: CDR1 MNHEY, CDR2 SVGEGT. The chain's CDR3 is CASSYFPGADIQYF. The CDR3 nucleotides read TGTGCCAGCAGTTACTTTCCTGGGGCCGACATTCAGTACTTC.

This sequence joins TRBV13 and TRBJ2-2; possibly TRBD2 for D (6 bases). The CDR3 runs to 16 residues. Per the germline V gene, CDR1 is PRHDT and CDR2 is FYEKMQ (reference sequence). V gave up 2 bases and J gave up 3 bases, with 13 bases separating them. The CDR3 nucleotides read TGTGCCAGCAGCTTACTACGGGAGAGTTACACCGGGGAGCTGTTTTTT. Its protein is CASSLLRESYTGELFF.

The gene calls are TRBV2 and TRBJ1-1, with D tentatively TRBD1 (6 bases). Deletions cut 5 bases from V and 4 bases from J, with 14 bases between. CDR3 length: 14 amino acids. Germline V lookup: CDR1 SNHLY, CDR2 FYNNEI. The DNA for the CDR3 is TGTGCCAGCAGTACACAGGGTGAAGGCACTGAAGCTTTCTTT. Translation: CASSTQGEGTEAFF.

This clone was observed many times. The same CDR3 can be traced to other DNA sequences in this sample. The gene calls are TRBV9 and TRBJ2-7; TRBD2 agrees at 9 bases. The CDR3 is 15 amino acids. V lost 0 bases to trimming and J lost 2 bases; unmatched junction nucleotides: 3. In germline, CDR1 is SGDLS, CDR2 YYNGEE. DNA for the CDR3: TGTGCCAGCAGCGTAGGGCTAGCGGGGACCTACGAGCAGTACTTC. It is translated as CASSVGLAGTYEQYF.

This chain joins TRBV4-1 and TRBJ1-4, with 10 bases matching TRBD1. This CDR3 spans 17 amino acids. Trimming removed 4 bases from V and 4 bases from J; junction bases left unmatched: 9. Germline CDR1 and CDR2: MGHRA and YSYEKL. The CDR3 loop is CASSPGQGGAGNEKLFF. As DNA, the CDR3 is TGCGCCAGCAGCCCAGGACAGGGGGGTGCTGGTAATGAAAAACTGTTTTTT.

This chain links TRBV5-4 with TRBJ2-2; TRBD2 aligns across 9 bases. The germline V gene has CDR1 SGHNT and CDR2 YYREEE (reference sequence). This CDR3 is built from 19 residues. V gave up 1 base and J gave up 3 bases; unmatched junction bases: 13. The chain's CDR3 is CASSLLFSPGLADTGELFF. Here the CDR3 DNA reads TGTGCCAGCAGCTTGCTTTTCAGCCCGGGACTAGCAGACACCGGGGAGCTGTTTTTT.

This clone has a handful of counts. The V call is TRBV19, the J call TRBJ1-5, with D unclear. The CDR3 length is 14 residues. The V end lost 7 bases, the J end lost 0 bases, and 10 bases lay between the germline ends. Germline V gene data show CDR1 as LNHDA and CDR2 as SQIVND (reference sequence). CDR3 DNA: TGTGCCAGTACGAATATCTATAGCAATCAGCCCCAGCATTTT. This codes for CASTNIYSNQPQHF.

The J gene is TRBJ2-1, the V gene TRBV27; a possible D gene is TRBD2 (5 bases). The CDR3 length is 14 residues. The ends were cut back, 3 bases at V and 0 bases at J, with 6 bases in the middle. Germline assignment: CDR1 MNHEY and CDR2 SMNVEV (reference sequence). CDR3: CASSLGSSYNEQFF. The CDR3 nucleotides read TGTGCCAGCAGTTTGGGGAGCTCCTACAATGAGCAGTTCTTC.

The chain combines TRBV5-1 with TRBJ2-2, with TRBD2 identical over 11 bases. The germline gives CDR1 SGHRS, CDR2 YFSETQ. CDR3 size: 16 residues. The trim removed 5 bases at V and 8 bases at J, leaving 11 bases unmatched. For the CDR3, the DNA is TGCGCCAGCAGACTAGCGGGGGCGTCAGGCGGAGGGGAGCTGTTTTTT. Translation gives CASRLAGASGGGELFF.

The chain combines TRBV28 with TRBJ1-1, with 8 bases fitting TRBD1. The CDR3 is 15 residues long. Germline lookup yields CDR1 MDHEN and CDR2 SYDVKM. J lost 5 bases, V lost 3 bases, and 8 bases had no gene match. CDR3 in amino acids: CASSFIRGPGTEAFF. DNA for the CDR3: TGTGCCAGCAGTTTTATCAGGGGGCCGGGGACTGAAGCTTTCTTT.

In DNA, the CDR3 is TGTGCCAGTAGTATATGGGACAGCCCTAACTATGGCTACACCTTC. This codes for CASSIWDSPNYGYTF. The chain couples TRBV19 to TRBJ1-2; TRBD1 agrees at 7 bases. Unmatched junction bases numbered 3, after V lost 2 bases and J lost 0 bases. The germline CDR1 and CDR2 sequences are LNHDA and SQIVND (reference sequence). The CDR3 sequence is 15 residues long.

The chain uses TRBV6-5 and TRBJ2-5, with 10 bases identical to TRBD1. CDR1 MNHEY and CDR2 SVGAGI come from the germline V gene. Trimming at V came to 5 bases and at J to 4 bases, leaving 4 bases not matched to a gene. The CDR3 loop spans 14 amino acids. The DNA for the CDR3 is TGTGCCAGCAGTCACGGACAGGGGGGAGAGACCCAGTACTTC. Its protein product is CASSHGQGGETQYF.

The chain links TRBV2 to TRBJ1-4, with a weak D call TRBD1 (5 bases). The CDR3 is made up of 16 amino acids. V gave up 3 bases and J gave up 8 bases, with 19 bases separating them. CDR1 is SNHLY and CDR2 is FYNNEI in the germline V gene. Here the CDR3 DNA reads TGTGCCAGCAGTGATGGCGGGGCCAGCTTTCGGGAAAAACTGTTTTTT. Protein: CASSDGGASFREKLFF.

The V call is TRBV6-4, the J call TRBJ2-3, with 9 bases matching TRBD1. The CDR3 runs 14 residues. Germline CDR1 and CDR2: MRHNA and SNTAGT. The J segment lost 5 bases and the V segment lost 2 bases, leaving 2 bases of the junction unmatched. Here the CDR3 reads CASSDGQGIDTQYF. The CDR3 coding sequence is TGTGCCAGCAGTGACGGACAGGGGATAGATACGCAGTATTTT.

This chain links TRBV5-1 with TRBJ1-1; D unresolved. CDR1 SGHRS and CDR2 YFSETQ come from the germline V gene. This CDR3 has 12 residues. The V gene lost 7 bases and the J gene lost 0 bases, with 7 bases spanning the gap. CDR3 coding DNA: TGCGCCAGCTCTGACTTGAACACTGAAGCTTTCTTT. Translating it yields CASSDLNTEAFF.

This clone came up a few times. The V gene is TRBV7-9, the J gene TRBJ2-7; 8 bases are a match to TRBD1. This CDR3 is built from 12 residues. Trimming took 7 bases from V and 7 from J; bases not matched to a gene: 6. CDR1 is SEHNR, CDR2 FQNEAQ, per germline (reference sequence). The chain's CDR3 is CASTPRGPEQYF. Here the CDR3 DNA reads TGTGCCAGCACCCCCAGGGGGCCGGAGCAGTACTTC.

This rearrangement joins TRBV24-1 to TRBJ2-1; 10 bases align to TRBD1. Trimming took 9 bases from V and 4 from J; bases not matched to a gene: 11. The CDR3 contains 16 residues. The germline gives CDR1 KGHDR, CDR2 SFDVKD. The CDR3 loop reads CATGVSGTGDYNEQFF. The CDR3 nucleotides are TGTGCCACCGGAGTTTCCGGGACAGGGGATTACAATGAGCAGTTCTTC.

This chain uses TRBV10-3 with TRBJ2-3; TRBD2 matches at 9 bases. The CDR3 spans 17 residues. J was trimmed by 2 bases and V by 5 bases; bases with no gene match: 11. CDR1 ENHRY and CDR2 SYGVKD come from the germline V gene. The CDR3 spells CAISSLREGLVTDTQYF. The DNA for the CDR3 is TGTGCCATCAGTAGCTTGCGGGAGGGCCTAGTCACAGATACGCAGTATTTT.

The chain carries TRBV3-1 (or the pseudogene TRBV3-2) and TRBJ2-1; 8 bases match TRBD1. The CDR3 has 17 amino acids. V was pared by 0 bases and J by 10 bases, with 14 bases of the junction left unmatched. Germline V CDR1 and CDR2: LGHDT, YNNKEL (reference sequence). CDR3 in DNA: TGTGCCAGCAGCCAAGATAGTGCTCCGGACAGGGTATGGGAGCAGTTCTTC. This gives the protein CASSQDSAPDRVWEQFF.

The rearrangement joins TRBV27 to TRBJ2-3, with TRBD2 as a possible D gene (6 bases). Trimming cost V 5 bases and J 1 base, with 13 bases left between them. Germline CDR1 and CDR2: MNHEY and SMNVEV (reference sequence). The CDR3 consists of 15 residues. CDR3 sequence: CASSPGERGTDTQYF. The DNA of the CDR3 is TGTGCCAGCAGTCCGGGAGAAAGGGGCACAGATACGCAGTATTTT.